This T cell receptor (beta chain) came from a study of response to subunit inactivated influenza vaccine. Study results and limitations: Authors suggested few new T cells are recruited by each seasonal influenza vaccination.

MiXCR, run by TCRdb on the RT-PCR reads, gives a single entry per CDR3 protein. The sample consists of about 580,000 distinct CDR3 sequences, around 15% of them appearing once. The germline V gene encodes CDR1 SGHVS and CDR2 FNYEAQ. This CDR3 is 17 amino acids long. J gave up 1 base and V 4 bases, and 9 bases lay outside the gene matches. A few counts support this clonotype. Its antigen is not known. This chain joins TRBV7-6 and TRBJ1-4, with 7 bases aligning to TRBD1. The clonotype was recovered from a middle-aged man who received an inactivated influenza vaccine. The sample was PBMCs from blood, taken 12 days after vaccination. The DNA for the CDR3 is TGTGCCAGCAGCTCGCACCCGAGGGGGCGAACTAATGAAAAACTGTTTTTT. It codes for CASSSHPRGRTNEKLFF.